The 26 T cell receptor beta chains below were found in one sample sequenced in a study of T cell changes during pregnancy in multiple sclerosis. Sequenced by immunoSEQ multiplex PCR; TCRdb stores in-frame clones only, minus some. The sample includes around 110,000 clones, roughly 90% of them seen just once. The sequences come from peripheral blood, collected after pregnancy. The receptors originated from a female donor with multiple sclerosis, enrolled in a pregnancy study.

V and J are TRBV27 and TRBJ2-7; D perhaps matches TRBD1 (6 bases). Trimming took 2 bases from V and 2 from J, leaving 22 bases between them. Germline assignment: CDR1 MNHEY and CDR2 SMNVEV (reference sequence). The CDR3 spans 18 residues. For the CDR3, the DNA is TGTGCCAGCAGTTTACTAGCTAAATTCACCGGGACACCCTACGAGCAGTACTTC. It yields the protein CASSLLAKFTGTPYEQYF.

This sequence joins TRBV19 and TRBJ2-1; tentative D call: TRBD2 (6 bases). The CDR3 loop spans 19 amino acids. CDR1 LNHDA and CDR2 SQIVND come from the germline V gene (reference sequence). The V end was cut by 5 bases, the J end by 0 bases, with 23 bases between. CDR3 in amino acids: CASSHPQGLRGSSYNEQFF. The DNA of the CDR3 is TGTGCCAGTAGTCACCCCCAGGGATTGCGGGGCAGCTCCTACAATGAGCAGTTCTTC.

The rearrangement joins TRBV5-1 to TRBJ2-5; TRBD1 matches at 8 bases. CDR1 and CDR2 from the germline V gene are SGHRS and YFSETQ. This CDR3 contains 14 residues. V lost 2 bases, J lost 5 bases, and 5 bases stayed unmatched. As DNA, the CDR3 is TGCGCCAGCAGCTTAGACAGGGGTGATGAGACCCAGTACTTC. As protein: CASSLDRGDETQYF.

V and J are TRBV6-6 and TRBJ2-5; tentative D call: TRBD2 (5 bases). There are 13 residues in the CDR3. Germline CDR1 MNHNY, CDR2 SVGAGI (reference sequence). Trimming removed 4 bases from V and 5 bases from J, with 11 bases in between. CDR3 sequence (DNA): TGTGCCAGCAGTTTGGAGCGGCACGAGACCCAGTACTTC. This sequence encodes CASSLERHETQYF.

The chain uses TRBV2 and TRBJ1-1; D gene unclear. Germline CDR1 SNHLY, CDR2 FYNNEI. V was pared by 7 bases and J by 0 bases, with 12 bases between. This CDR3 spans 14 amino acids. The CDR3 sequence: CASKDFLMNTEAFF. CDR3 sequence (DNA): TGTGCCAGCAAGGACTTTCTTATGAACACTGAAGCTTTCTTT.

This clone was detected only once. The chain joins TRBV19 to TRBJ2-3; D is undetermined. Trimming took off 7 bases at V and 2 bases at J, with 7 bases between the two ends. The length of the CDR3 is 12 residues. The germline gives CDR1 LNHDA, CDR2 SQIVND (reference sequence). The CDR3 nucleotides are TGTGCCAGTACGGGTTACACAGATACGCAGTATTTT. Translating gives CASTGYTDTQYF.

The chain uses TRBV5-1 and TRBJ1-1; no firm D call. CDR1 and CDR2 from the germline V gene are SGHRS and YFSETQ. Trimming cost V 2 bases and J 1 base, with 6 bases left between them. The CDR3 extends over 13 amino acids. The CDR3 DNA reads as TGCGCCAGCAGCTTCTACGAGAACACTGAAGCTTTCTTT. Amino acid sequence: CASSFYENTEAFF.

The chain joins TRBV10-3 to TRBJ2-4; maybe TRBD2 (7 bases). The CDR3 is made up of 13 amino acids. Germline CDR1 reads ENHRY; CDR2 reads SYGVKD. The DNA of the CDR3 is TGTGTCCGGGGGGCTGTAGCCAAAAACATTCAGTACTTC. Translating it yields CVRGAVAKNIQYF.

The gene calls are TRBV6-5 and TRBJ1-2; the D is unclear. CDR3 size: 13 residues. V lost 11 bases and J 7 bases, leaving 20 bases between the germline ends. Germline V gene data show CDR1 as MNHEY and CDR2 as SVGAGI. The CDR3 protein is CAARRGGFVGYTF. The CDR3 DNA reads TGTGCCGCGCGCCGGGGAGGGTTTGTTGGCTACACCTTC.

The chain employs TRBV5-1 and TRBJ1-3, with D possibly TRBD1 on 5 matching bases. Deletions cut 2 bases from V and 1 base from J, with 10 bases between. CDR1 SGHRS and CDR2 YFSETQ come from the germline V gene. CDR3 length equals 15 residues. In DNA form, the CDR3 reads TGCGCCAGCAGCTTCGCTGGGGGGTCTGGAAACACCATATATTTT. Its translation is CASSFAGGSGNTIYF.

This chain links TRBV19 with TRBJ2-5, with 11 bases identical to TRBD2. CDR1 is LNHDA and CDR2 is SQIVND in the germline V gene (reference sequence). Trimming at V came to 3 bases and at J to 5 bases, leaving 5 bases not matched to a gene. The CDR3 extends over 15 amino acids. In DNA, the CDR3 is TGTGCCAGTAGTATTAGCGGGGGGGCCGGGGAGACCCAGTACTTC. Protein product: CASSISGGAGETQYF.

V and J are TRBV7-2 and TRBJ2-7; 9 bases align to TRBD1. CDR3 size: 14 residues. The germline V gene has CDR1 SGHTA and CDR2 FQGNSA. J was trimmed by 6 bases and V by 0 bases; bases with no gene match: 3. CDR3 DNA sequence: TGTGCCAGCAGCTTAGCTGGGACAGGGTTCGAGCAGTACTTC. Residues: CASSLAGTGFEQYF.

This chain links TRBV18 with TRBJ2-1; TRBD2 is a possible D gene (6 bases). CDR1 KGHSH and CDR2 LQKENI come from the germline V gene. There are 15 residues in the CDR3. The V end lost 0 bases, the J end lost 5 bases, and 11 bases lay between the germline ends. CDR3 residues: CASSPPSGGDNEQFF. In DNA, the CDR3 is TGTGCCAGCTCACCACCTAGCGGAGGCGACAATGAGCAGTTCTTC.

The chain uses TRBV21-1 and TRBJ1-2; the table's D call, TRBD1, was not checked against the DNA. TRBV21-1 is deemed a pseudogene. This CDR3 spans 17 amino acids. The CDR3 here is CASSKVGADKGNYGYTF. In DNA form, the CDR3 reads TGTGCCAGCAGCAAAGTGGGGGCAGACAAGGGAAACTATGGCTACACCTTC.

The genes are TRBV6-5 and TRBJ2-7, with D possibly TRBD1 on 6 matching bases. Germline V CDR1 and CDR2: MNHEY, SVGAGI. Deletions cut 2 bases from V and 2 bases from J, with 13 bases between. The CDR3 runs 15 residues. The CDR3, as DNA: TGTGCCAGCAGTTACGGGGGCGGATTGGCCTACGAGCAGTACTTC. As protein: CASSYGGGLAYEQYF.

In its sample, this clone was seen once. V and J are TRBV27 and TRBJ1-2; 9 bases are shared with TRBD1. Germline lookup yields CDR1 MNHEY and CDR2 SMNVEV (reference sequence). The length of the CDR3 is 17 residues. Trimming removed 3 bases from V and 3 bases from J; junction bases left unmatched: 11. The CDR3 loop is CASSFSARDRDDYGYTF. DNA for the CDR3: TGTGCCAGCAGTTTCTCGGCTAGGGACAGGGACGACTATGGCTACACCTTC.

This clone was seen a single time. This chain links TRBV5-6 with TRBJ1-5; D remains unclear. This CDR3 region has 16 residues. V lost 3 bases, J lost 2 bases, and 15 bases lay in between. Germline V gene sequence: CDR1 SGHDT, CDR2 YYEEEE. The CDR3 here is CASSSVGSGGNQPQHF. CDR3 coding DNA: TGTGCCAGCAGCTCAGTGGGAAGCGGAGGCAATCAGCCCCAGCATTTT.

The rearrangement joins TRBV14 to TRBJ2-1, with 9 nucleotides matching TRBD1. In germline, CDR1 is SGHDN, CDR2 FVKESK. The J segment lost 6 bases and the V segment lost 6 bases, leaving 9 bases of the junction unmatched. This CDR3 has 15 amino acids. The DNA of the CDR3 is TGTGCCAGCAGACAGGGACAGGGAGTAGGCAATGAGCAGTTCTTC. It specifies CASRQGQGVGNEQFF.

DNA of the CDR3: TGTGCCAGCAGGGATCAAACAGGGGCCGAGCAGTACTTC. Translating it yields CASRDQTGAEQYF. The chain combines TRBV27 with TRBJ2-7, with 7 bases lining up with TRBD1. J lost 6 bases, V lost 6 bases, and 8 bases had no gene match. Germline V gene lookup returns CDR1 MNHEY and CDR2 SMNVEV (reference sequence). The CDR3 contains 13 residues.

The chain couples TRBV19 to TRBJ1-2, with D uncertain. Per germline, CDR1 LNHDA and CDR2 SQIVND (reference sequence). The CDR3 extends over 16 amino acids. The germline V and J ends were trimmed by 0 bases and 4 bases, with 15 bases remaining between them. This CDR3 reads CASSIELYRGSYGYTF. In DNA form, the CDR3 reads TGTGCCAGTAGTATAGAACTGTACCGCGGGAGCTATGGCTACACCTTC.

This rearrangement joins TRBV7-3 to TRBJ2-3, with a possible D match to TRBD1 (5 bases). The CDR3 length is 14 residues. Looked up from germline, CDR1 is SGHTA and CDR2 is FQGTGA. With 2 bases removed from V and 2 bases from J, the gap between germline ends came to 8 bases. The CDR3 loop is CASSLQGFTDTQYF. For the CDR3, the DNA is TGTGCCAGCAGCTTACAGGGTTTCACAGATACGCAGTATTTT.

V is TRBV9 and J is TRBJ1-2, with 8 bases aligning to TRBD1. The germline V gene encodes CDR1 SGDLS and CDR2 YYNGEE. The CDR3 contains 14 residues. The V and J ends lost 4 bases and 6 bases, in that order; junction bases with no gene match: 8. The CDR3 protein is CASSPRQGSNGYTF. The CDR3 coding sequence is TGTGCCAGCAGCCCCAGACAGGGGAGCAATGGCTACACCTTC.

The chain links TRBV9 to TRBJ2-7; TRBD1 matches at 9 bases. V lost 0 bases to trimming and J lost 6 bases; unmatched junction nucleotides: 10. Germline CDR1 is SGDLS and CDR2 is YYNGEE. This CDR3 comprises 16 residues. CDR3 DNA: TGTGCCAGCAGCGTAGCTGAGGGACAGGGCCCGCGCGAGCAGTACTTC. Protein product: CASSVAEGQGPREQYF.

The genes are TRBV5-1 and TRBJ2-7; TRBD1 might be the D (6 bases). With 0 bases removed from V and 0 bases from J, the gap between germline ends came to 10 bases. CDR3 size: 15 residues. Germline assignment: CDR1 SGHRS and CDR2 YFSETQ. Here the CDR3 reads CASSLAPGHSYEQYF. CDR3 bases: TGCGCCAGCAGCTTGGCCCCGGGACACTCCTACGAGCAGTACTTC.

The chain has TRBV5-1 and TRBJ2-7; 11 bases line up with TRBD2. CDR1 SGHRS and CDR2 YFSETQ come from the germline V gene. The CDR3 runs 16 residues. V was pared by 0 bases and J by 4 bases, with 6 bases of the junction left unmatched. As DNA, the CDR3 is TGCGCCAGCAGCTTGGGTTCGGGACTAGCGGAGTACGAGCAGTACTTC. Translating gives CASSLGSGLAEYEQYF.

This chain links TRBV4-2 with TRBJ1-2; D is perhaps TRBD1 (5 bases). The CDR3 consists of 16 residues. Trimming stripped 1 base from V and 2 bases from J, with 14 bases between. Germline V gene lookup returns CDR1 LGHNA and CDR2 YNFKEQ. CDR3 coding DNA: TGTGCCAGCAGCCAAGGCAGGGCCCAATCCAACTATGGCTACACCTTC. Translating gives CASSQGRAQSNYGYTF.